This T cell receptor (beta chain) derives from a study of T cell clonality in common variable immunodeficiency. Overall study results and limits: CVID subjects shared fewer TCRbeta clones than healthy controls did. CVID subjects had higher TCRbeta clonality than healthy controls, most marked in about a third.

This clone was observed many times. Its antigen is currently unknown. The CDR3 extends 3 residues past the end of the read, so its final part is completed from the germline J gene. Equal genomic DNA amounts from CVID and control samples were sequenced. Sequencing used immunoSEQ multiplex PCR; TCRdb keeps in-frame clones, though not all of them. The sample contains tens of thousands of clones, none of them singletons. Per the germline V gene, CDR1 is KGHSH and CDR2 is LQKENI. CDR3 size: 15 residues. V shed 4 bases and J shed 5 bases, with 18 bases lying between them. The origin of this receptor is a person aged 18 to 75 in good health. The chain employs TRBV18 and TRBJ2-7, with a weak D call TRBD2 (6 bases). Input material: peripheral blood mononuclear cells. Incomplete CDR3 DNA: TGTGCCAGCTCACAATTTAGCGGACCCAAGGACGAG. Translating it yields CASSQFSGPKDE. Given in full, the CDR3 is CASSQFSGPKDEQYF.